This T cell receptor (beta chain) was found in a study of blood T cell repertoires in COVID-19. Study at large: Samples came from the United States, Italy and Spain, spanning acute and convalescent COVID-19. Sources were T cells, B-cell-depleted T cells, or PBMCs; the material itself was cDNA or gDNA.

Source study methods: By means of reference gene primer amplification, nucleated cell counts were estimated. Using immunoSEQ multiplex PCR, the repertoire was profiled, and TCRdb retains in-frame clones only, with some absent. That table furnishes V, J and clone size, whereas the DNA furnished D and trimming. The sample has over 200,000 clones; 85% are singletons. V dropped 0 bases and J dropped 14 bases, with 16 bases sitting between them. The CDR3 contains 13 residues. CDR1 KGHSH and CDR2 LQKENI come from the germline V gene. Recovered participants had two consecutive negative NP/OP PCR tests, healthcare professional clearance, or symptom resolution. This clone was detected only once.

This chain connects TRBV18 to TRBJ1-1; D is ambiguous. Sequencing used PBMCs or T cells enriched from blood (not recorded which). This sequence originates from a man in his forties who had recovered from COVID-19. The CDR3 sequence is CASSPPSTPVLFF. The CDR3 nucleotides read TGTGCCAGCTCACCACCGTCCACTCCCGTATTATTCTTT. Full variable domain (missing parts from reference TRBV18 and TRBJ1-1): NAGVMQNPRHLVRRRGQEARLRCSPMKGHSHVYWYRQLPEEGLKFMVYLQKENIIDESGMPKERFSAEFPKEGPSILRIQQVVRGDSAAYFCASSPPSTPVLFFGQGTRLTVV.